The 4 T cell receptor beta chains given below trace back to one sample, sequenced in a study of shared clonotypes between healthy human individuals (TCRdb year 2020). The method was the immunoSEQ multiplex PCR assay. TCRdb limited this immuneACCESS table to in-frame rearrangements with V and J called. A share of clones is missing; checked studies link under half to unresolved V genes, and the rest is unexplained. This sample has more than 900,000 clones in its table, and 75% to 80% of those were observed once. Roughly 0.65% of the sample is taken by the ten largest. The sample taken for sequencing was memory CD4+ T cells from PBMCs. The cell subset or site label here, explained by the study, means: CD45RA-negative fraction. The source of these receptors is a man aged 18 to 30 in good health. Some clones in this sample may be carry-over from other donors' samples.

V usage is TRBV6-5 and J usage is TRBJ2-7, with D perhaps matching TRBD2 (6 bases). The CDR3 runs 13 residues. Trimming took off 6 bases at V and 9 bases at J, with 18 bases between the two ends. CDR1 and CDR2 (germline): MNHEY, SVGAGI. In DNA, the CDR3 is TGTGCCAGCAGCATAGATTCGAACGGGGGGCAGTACTTC. Translation gives CASSIDSNGGQYF.

This clone was seen ten or more times. The sample carries other DNA sequences with the same CDR3. The V gene is TRBV5-4, the J gene TRBJ1-2; 9 bases are shared with TRBD1. Germline lookup yields CDR1 SGHNT and CDR2 YYREEE (reference sequence). This CDR3 contains 14 residues. V shed 0 bases, J shed 4 bases, and the junction held 1 base outside the gene matches. CDR3 amino acids: CASSLDRGLYGYTF. CDR3 DNA: TGTGCCAGCAGCTTGGACAGGGGGCTCTATGGCTACACCTTC. Filled out from reference TRBV5-4 and TRBJ1-2, the complete variable domain reads ETGVTQSPTHLIKTRGQQVTLRCSSQSGHNTVSWYQQALGQGPQFIFQYYREEENGRGNFPPRFSGLQFPNYSSELNVNALELDDSALYLCASSLDRGLYGYTFGSGTRLTVV.

This clone was counted between two and nine times. Written as DNA, the CDR3 is TGTGCCAGCAGCCGGCTAGCGGCAGCCTACAATGAGCAGTTCTTC. Translation: CASSRLAAAYNEQFF. The chain couples TRBV7-2 to TRBJ2-1, with 7 bases fitting TRBD2. Germline trimming cut 5 bases from V and 2 bases from J; bases unmatched to any gene: 6. The CDR3 runs 15 residues. Germline V lookup: CDR1 SGHTA, CDR2 FQGNSA.

The rearrangement uses TRBV9 and TRBJ2-2; TRBD2 matches 9 bases. After removal of 6 bases from V and 3 bases from J, the junction contained 6 bases not matched to a gene. The CDR3 extends over 15 amino acids. Germline CDR1 SGDLS, CDR2 YYNGEE. CDR3 bases: TGTGCCAGCAACTCAGCGGGAGGTTACACCGGGGAGCTGTTTTTT. Its protein product is CASNSAGGYTGELFF. Drawing the rest from reference TRBV9 and TRBJ2-2, the complete variable domain is DSGVTQTPKHLITATGQRVTLRCSPRSGDLSVYWYQQSLDQGLQFLIQYYNGEERAKGNILERFSAQQFPDLHSELNLSSLELGDSALYFCASNSAGGYTGELFFGEGSRLTVL.